Reported below is one TCR beta chain. This clonotype was seen ten or more times. Its antigen is not yet known. The junction and the germline gene differ at one end; a read error may be behind it. The source of the sample is a study of Graves' ophthalmopathy and Graves' hyperthyroidism (dated by TCRdb to 2016 to 2018). About the full investigation: Peripheral blood was collected before any treatment was given, at the time of initial diagnosis. In total, under 150 blood samples were TCR-sequenced: fewer than 50 ophthalmopathy, some 75 hyperthyroidism and roughly 17 hyperthyroidism-to-ophthalmopathy patients. The study used signatures of the TCR beta repertoire to tell Graves' ophthalmopathy apart from Graves' hyperthyroidism and to predict which patients would progress to ophthalmopathy. Following sampling, methimazole starting at 30 mg daily was administered to hyperthyroidism patients, and high-dose intravenous methylprednisolone was administered to ophthalmopathy patients. The roughly 100 discovery patients were randomly divided into training and test sets at a 7:3 ratio. In roughly 6 hyperthyroidism patients, T-cell repertoires of thyroid tissue and blood were compared. To explore V-J signatures distinguishing ophthalmopathy from hyperthyroidism, a discovery set of approximately 100 patients (about 44 ophthalmopathy, around 55 stable hyperthyroidism) was enrolled. For independent validation, a separate cohort was made up of approximately 19 hyperthyroidism patients plus 17 patients who later progressed from hyperthyroidism to ophthalmopathy. What the study reported, not specific to this receptor: The 13-signature model separated ophthalmopathy from stable hyperthyroidism with approximately 88% sensitivity and less than 83% specificity in cross-validation, and 80%/75% in the test set. In validation, the model predicted ophthalmopathy progression with 70.59% sensitivity and approximately 72% specificity; 12 predicted patients were CT-confirmed with GO in a median of roughly 6.8 months. Sample size was not statistically predetermined, and group allocation was not concealed from the investigators. Most expanded thyroid clonotypes with frequency above 0.001 were also detected in blood, suggesting blood repertoires may reflect the thyroid immune response.

The CDR3 sequence holds 12 residues, the cysteine and phenylalanine included. Only CDR3 DNA remains: 36 bases, in frame from the first base. CDR1 SEHNR and CDR2 FQNEAQ are derived from the germline V gene (reference sequence). For repertoire sequencing, TCR beta CDR3 regions were amplified from RNA transcripts. HTBI primers and the Qiagen OneStep RT-PCR kit were used in a first-round RT-PCR, which was followed by a second-round multiplex PCR, size selection and purification. Libraries were sequenced paired-end with 100 bp reads on an Illumina HiSeq2000. Turning to the authors' computational methods: SOAPnuke was used to process the reads, removing any read that contained adapters or uncalled bases, had a mean Phred below 15, or lacked an exact match to the constant primer or identifier. COPE v1.2.5 was used to merge high-quality paired reads. Each unique nucleotide sequence was defined as a clonotype, and clonotypes were aligned to IMGT TRB V, D and J references with MiTCR v1.1. Analysis was restricted to V-J combinations with a frequency above 0.0001, which covered roughly 99% of repertoires. For each V-J combination, a TCR clonal expansion and chaos score was defined as the ratio of F50 clonal expansion to chaos observed in the TCRdist matrix. Welch's t-statistics and random forest were used to narrow the features down to around 12 V-J combinations, which were then fed into a naive Bayes classifier. The Morisita-Horn index was used to measure how similar the thyroid and blood repertoires were. TCRdb trimmed the raw reads at Q25, called clones with MiXCR and kept productive beta chains. Rows matching on CDR3 protein sequence are summarized as one entry with the most common DNA and genes. TCRdb's processing, not the authors', yielded these V and J calls. This sample gives 170,000 or so distinct CDR3 sequences in total; more than 30% of them show up just once. Of the sample, 5.8% is held by the ten largest clones.

Ophthalmopathy patients had moderately to severely active disease, Clinical Activity Score of at least 3, NOSPECS grade of at least 4, and disease duration under 3 months. Anyone with other autoimmune diseases, uncontrolled infections, pregnancy or lactation was excluded from the study. Clinical symptoms, serum thyroxine, TRAb, thyroid ultrasound and orbital computed tomography were used for diagnosis. Using Ficoll-Paque density gradient centrifugation, PBMCs were isolated from about 10 ml of fresh peripheral blood. Total RNA was extracted using Trizol reagent, and RNA quality was checked on an Agilent 2100 Bioanalyzer.

Source material: peripheral blood. This receptor was taken from a woman in her forties with Graves' ophthalmopathy. Donor details come from another sample of the same person, matched by shared clones. Recombination linked TRBV7-9 to TRBJ1-2, and possibly TRBD1, on 5 matching bases. For the CDR3, the sequence is CASSLAGQLAHF. The nucleotide sequence reads as follows: TGTGCCAGCAGCTTAGCGGGGCAGCTTGCCCATTTC.